A single T cell receptor beta chain is shown here with its context. Its antigen is as yet unknown. TCRdb's copy holds only in-frame clones and misses some; the assay was immunoSEQ multiplex PCR. The sample comprises around 100,000 clones, approximately 95% of which are singletons, and roughly 0.82% rests with the top ten. The sample comes from a study of cytomegalovirus exposure and HLA in healthy donors. Overall study results and limits: The study found most TCR sequences rare, yet found some public TCRs in many donors.

Germline CDR1 SGHDT, CDR2 YYEEEE. This CDR3 comprises 18 residues. V lost 0 bases, J lost 4 bases, and 17 bases lay in between. Input material: PBMCs. This chain joins TRBV5-6 and TRBJ2-6, with D unclear. The clonotype originates from a woman between 18 and 30 years old in good health and CMV-seronegative. CDR3 nucleotide sequence: TGTGCCAGCAGCTTGGCCGCGCAAACGTTGTCGGGGGCCAACGTCCTGACTTTC. Protein: CASSLAAQTLSGANVLTF.